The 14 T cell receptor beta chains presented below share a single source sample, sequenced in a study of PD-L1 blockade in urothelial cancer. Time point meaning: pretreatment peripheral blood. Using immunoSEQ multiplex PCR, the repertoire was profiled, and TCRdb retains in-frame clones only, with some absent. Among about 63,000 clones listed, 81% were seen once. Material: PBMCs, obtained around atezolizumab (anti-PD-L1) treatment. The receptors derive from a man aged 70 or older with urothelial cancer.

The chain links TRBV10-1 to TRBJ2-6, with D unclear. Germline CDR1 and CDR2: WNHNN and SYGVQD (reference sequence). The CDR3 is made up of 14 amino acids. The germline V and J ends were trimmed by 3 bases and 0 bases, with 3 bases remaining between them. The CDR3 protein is CASSDSSGANVLTF. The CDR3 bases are TGCGCCAGCAGTGACAGCTCTGGGGCCAACGTCCTGACTTTC.

DNA for the CDR3: TGTGCCAGCAGCGTAGGGGGGGCGGTCAACGAGCAGTACTTC. It translates to CASSVGGAVNEQYF. V is TRBV6-1 and J is TRBJ2-7; tentatively, D is TRBD2 (7 bases). The CDR3 has 14 residues. Germline-derived CDR1 and CDR2 are MNHNS and SASEGT. Trimming stripped 6 bases from V and 5 bases from J, with 17 bases between.

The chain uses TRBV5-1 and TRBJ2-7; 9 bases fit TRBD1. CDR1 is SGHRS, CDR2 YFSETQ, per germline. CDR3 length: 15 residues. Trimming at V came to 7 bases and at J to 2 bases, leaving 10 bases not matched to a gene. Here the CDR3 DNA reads TGCGCCAGCCACCCTGGGGGGACAGGGACCTACGAGCAGTACTTC. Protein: CASHPGGTGTYEQYF.

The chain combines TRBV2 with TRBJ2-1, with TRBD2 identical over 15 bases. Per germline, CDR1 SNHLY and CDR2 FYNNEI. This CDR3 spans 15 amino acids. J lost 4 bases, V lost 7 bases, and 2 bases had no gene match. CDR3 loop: CASIGLAGGYNEQFF. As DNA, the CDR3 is TGTGCCAGCATCGGACTAGCGGGAGGGTACAATGAGCAGTTCTTC.

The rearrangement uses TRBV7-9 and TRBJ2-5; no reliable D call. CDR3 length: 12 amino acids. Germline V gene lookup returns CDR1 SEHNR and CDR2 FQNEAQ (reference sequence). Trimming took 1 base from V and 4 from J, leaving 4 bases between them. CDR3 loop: CASSLVGETQYF. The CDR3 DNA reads TGTGCCAGCAGCTTAGTCGGAGAGACCCAGTACTTC.

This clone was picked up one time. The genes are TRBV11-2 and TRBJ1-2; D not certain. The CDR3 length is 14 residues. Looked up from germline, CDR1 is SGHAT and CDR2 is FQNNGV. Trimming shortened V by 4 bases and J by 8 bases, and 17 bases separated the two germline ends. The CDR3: CASSSQAGEGGYTF. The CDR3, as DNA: TGTGCCAGCAGCTCCCAGGCCGGGGAGGGCGGCTACACCTTC.

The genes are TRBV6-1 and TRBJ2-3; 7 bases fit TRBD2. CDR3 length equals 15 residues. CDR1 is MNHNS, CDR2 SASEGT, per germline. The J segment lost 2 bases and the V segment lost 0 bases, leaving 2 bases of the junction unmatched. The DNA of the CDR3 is TGTGCCAGCAGTGAAGCTAGCGGGTACACAGATACGCAGTATTTT. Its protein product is CASSEASGYTDTQYF.

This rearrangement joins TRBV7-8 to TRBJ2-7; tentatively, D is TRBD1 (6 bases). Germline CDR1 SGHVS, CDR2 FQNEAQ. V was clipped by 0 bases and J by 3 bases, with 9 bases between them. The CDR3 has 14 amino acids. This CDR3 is CASSLAGHRYEQYF. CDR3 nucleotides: TGTGCCAGCAGCTTAGCGGGACACCGCTACGAGCAGTACTTC.

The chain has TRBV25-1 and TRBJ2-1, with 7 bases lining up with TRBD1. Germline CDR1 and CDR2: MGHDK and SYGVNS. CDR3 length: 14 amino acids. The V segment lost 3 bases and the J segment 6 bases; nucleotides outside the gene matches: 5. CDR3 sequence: CASSDLTGVNEQFF. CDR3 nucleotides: TGTGCCAGCAGTGACCTCACAGGGGTCAATGAGCAGTTCTTC.

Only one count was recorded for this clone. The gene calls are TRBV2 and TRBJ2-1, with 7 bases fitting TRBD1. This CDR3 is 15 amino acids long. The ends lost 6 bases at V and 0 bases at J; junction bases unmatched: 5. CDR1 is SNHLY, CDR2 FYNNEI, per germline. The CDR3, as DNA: TGTGCCAGCAGGCCCGGGACAGACTCCTACAATGAGCAGTTCTTC. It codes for CASRPGTDSYNEQFF.

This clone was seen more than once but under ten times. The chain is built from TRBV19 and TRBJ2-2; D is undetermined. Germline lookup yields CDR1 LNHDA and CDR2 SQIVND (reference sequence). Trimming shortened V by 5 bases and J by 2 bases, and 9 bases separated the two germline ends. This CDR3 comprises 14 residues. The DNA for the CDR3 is TGTGCCAGTAGTGCGACTCGAAACACCGGGGAGCTGTTTTTT. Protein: CASSATRNTGELFF.

CDR3 loop: CASSVGQDFNYGYTF. CDR3 coding DNA: TGTGCCAGCAGTGTAGGACAGGACTTTAACTATGGCTACACCTTC. The chain carries TRBV28 and TRBJ1-2, with TRBD1 matching over 7 bases. The CDR3 runs 15 residues. In germline, CDR1 is MDHEN, CDR2 SYDVKM. V lost 5 bases and J lost 1; bases outside the gene matches: 7.

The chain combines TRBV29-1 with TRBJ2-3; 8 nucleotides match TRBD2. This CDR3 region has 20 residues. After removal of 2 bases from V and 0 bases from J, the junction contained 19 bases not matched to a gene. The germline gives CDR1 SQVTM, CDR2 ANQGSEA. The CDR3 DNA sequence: TGCAGCGTTGAATGGGCTGGTGGAGCGGGAGTCCCACCTAGCACAGATACGCAGTATTTT. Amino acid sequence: CSVEWAGGAGVPPSTDTQYF.

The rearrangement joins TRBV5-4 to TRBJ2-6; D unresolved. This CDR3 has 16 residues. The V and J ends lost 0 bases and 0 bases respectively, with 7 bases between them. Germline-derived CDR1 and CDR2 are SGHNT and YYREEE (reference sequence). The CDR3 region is CASSLGQNSGANVLTF. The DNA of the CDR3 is TGTGCCAGCAGCTTGGGGCAAAACTCTGGGGCCAACGTCCTGACTTTC.